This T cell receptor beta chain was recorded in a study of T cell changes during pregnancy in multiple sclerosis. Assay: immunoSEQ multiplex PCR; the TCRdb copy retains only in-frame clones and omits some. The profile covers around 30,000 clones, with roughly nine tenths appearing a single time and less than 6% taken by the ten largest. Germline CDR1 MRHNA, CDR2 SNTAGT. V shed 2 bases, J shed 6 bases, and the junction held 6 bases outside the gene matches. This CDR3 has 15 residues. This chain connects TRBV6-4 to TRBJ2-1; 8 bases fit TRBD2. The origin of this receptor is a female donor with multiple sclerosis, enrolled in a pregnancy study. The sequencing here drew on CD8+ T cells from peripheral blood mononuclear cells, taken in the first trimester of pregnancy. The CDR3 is CASSDDPTSANEQFF. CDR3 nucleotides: TGTGCCAGCAGTGACGACCCGACTAGCGCCAATGAGCAGTTCTTC.